The source of this TCR beta chain is a study of graft-versus-host responses after intestinal transplantation. Grafts had their tissue processed, releasing intraepithelial and lamina propria lymphocytes. The CDR3 has 15 amino acids. The germline CDR1 and CDR2 sequences are MNHNY and SVGAGI (reference sequence). V was trimmed by 1 base and J by 7 bases, leaving 11 bases between them. Using immunoSEQ multiplex PCR, the repertoire was profiled, and TCRdb retains in-frame clones only, with some absent. Of around 2,000 clones in the sample, 80% to 90% were seen once. This clonotype was sampled from a human patient who received an intestinal transplant, so some T cells may come from the graft donor. This chain links TRBV6-6 with TRBJ1-6; tentatively, D is TRBD1 (5 bases). This specimen was ileum tissue, taken 68 days after transplant. CDR3 loop: CASSYFGGGNSPLHF. The CDR3, as DNA: TGTGCCAGCAGTTACTTCGGGGGAGGAAATTCACCCCTCCACTTT.